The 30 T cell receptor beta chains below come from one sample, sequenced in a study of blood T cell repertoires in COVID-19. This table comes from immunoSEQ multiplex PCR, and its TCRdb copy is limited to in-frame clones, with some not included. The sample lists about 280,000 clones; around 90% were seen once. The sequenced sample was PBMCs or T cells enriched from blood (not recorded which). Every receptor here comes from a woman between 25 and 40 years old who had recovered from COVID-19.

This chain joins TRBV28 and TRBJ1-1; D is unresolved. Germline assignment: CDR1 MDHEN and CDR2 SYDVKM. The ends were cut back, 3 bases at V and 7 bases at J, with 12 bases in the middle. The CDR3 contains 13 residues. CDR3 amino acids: CASSFLRVSEAFF. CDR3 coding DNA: TGTGCCAGCAGTTTCCTCCGGGTGAGTGAAGCTTTCTTT.

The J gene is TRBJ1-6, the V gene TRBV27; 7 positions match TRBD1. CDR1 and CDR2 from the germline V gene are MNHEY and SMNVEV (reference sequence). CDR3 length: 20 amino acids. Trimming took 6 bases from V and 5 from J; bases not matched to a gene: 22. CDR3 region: CASSTPPPGQLGFDNSPLHF. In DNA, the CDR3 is TGTGCCAGCAGCACCCCACCCCCGGGACAGTTGGGCTTCGATAATTCACCCCTCCACTTT.

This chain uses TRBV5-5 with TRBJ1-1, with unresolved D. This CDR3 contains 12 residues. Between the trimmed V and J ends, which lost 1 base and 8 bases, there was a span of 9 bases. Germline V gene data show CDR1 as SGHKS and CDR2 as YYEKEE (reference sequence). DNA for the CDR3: TGTGCCAGCAGCTTGAATGCGGGGGAAGCTTTCTTT. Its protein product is CASSLNAGEAFF. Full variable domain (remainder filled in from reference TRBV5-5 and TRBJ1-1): DAGVTQSPTHLIKTRGQQVTLRCSPISGHKSVSWYQQVLGQGPQFIFQYYEKEERGRGNFPDRFSARQFPNYSSELNVNALLLGDSALYLCASSLNAGEAFFGQGTRLTVV.

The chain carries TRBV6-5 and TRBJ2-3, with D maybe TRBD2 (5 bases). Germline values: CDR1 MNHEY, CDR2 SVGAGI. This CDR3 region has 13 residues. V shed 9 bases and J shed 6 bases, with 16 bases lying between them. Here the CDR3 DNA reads TGTGCCAGTTCGAGTGGGAGCTGGGATACGCAGTATTTT. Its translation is CASSSGSWDTQYF.

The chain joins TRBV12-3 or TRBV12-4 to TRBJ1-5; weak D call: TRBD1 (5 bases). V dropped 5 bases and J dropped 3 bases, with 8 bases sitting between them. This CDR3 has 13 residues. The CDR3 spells CASSQGFNQPQHF. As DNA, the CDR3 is TGTGCCAGCAGTCAGGGATTCAATCAGCCCCAGCATTTT.

CDR3 residues: CASSSAAGTYEQYF. DNA of the CDR3: TGTGCCAGCTCCTCTGCGGCGGGAACCTACGAGCAGTACTTC. The chain carries TRBV18 and TRBJ2-7, with D perhaps matching TRBD2 (6 bases). Trimming stripped 6 bases from V and 2 bases from J, with 14 bases between. This CDR3 has 14 amino acids. Germline V gene data show CDR1 as KGHSH and CDR2 as LQKENI.

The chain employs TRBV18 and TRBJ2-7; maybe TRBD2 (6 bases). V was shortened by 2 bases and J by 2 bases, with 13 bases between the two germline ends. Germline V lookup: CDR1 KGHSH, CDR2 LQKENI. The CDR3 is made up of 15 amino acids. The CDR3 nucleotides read TGTGCCAGCTCACCAGGGGCAGGAGGGACCTACGAGCAGTACTTC. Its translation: CASSPGAGGTYEQYF.

The CDR3 loop is CASSFFPSGGGPYNEQFF. In DNA, the CDR3 is TGTGCCAGCAGTTTTTTTCCTAGCGGGGGGGGACCCTACAATGAGCAGTTCTTC. This chain links TRBV28 with TRBJ2-1; 12 nucleotides match TRBD2. The CDR3 has 18 amino acids. V trimming: 3 bases; J trimming: 2 bases; junction bases outside the gene matches: 8. The germline V gene encodes CDR1 MDHEN and CDR2 SYDVKM.

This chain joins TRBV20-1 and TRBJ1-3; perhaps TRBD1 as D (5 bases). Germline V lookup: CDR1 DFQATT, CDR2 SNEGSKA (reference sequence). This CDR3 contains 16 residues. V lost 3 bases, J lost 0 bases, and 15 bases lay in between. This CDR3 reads CSASRQGRLSGNTIYF. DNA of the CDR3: TGCAGTGCTAGTAGGCAGGGTCGCCTCTCTGGAAACACCATATATTTT.

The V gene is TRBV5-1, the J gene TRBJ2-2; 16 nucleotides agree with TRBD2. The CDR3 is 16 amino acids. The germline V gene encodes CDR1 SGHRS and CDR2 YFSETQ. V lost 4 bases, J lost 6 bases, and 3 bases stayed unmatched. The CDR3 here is CASSPGTSGGAGELFF. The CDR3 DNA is TGCGCCAGCAGCCCCGGGACTAGCGGGGGGGCCGGGGAGCTGTTTTTT.

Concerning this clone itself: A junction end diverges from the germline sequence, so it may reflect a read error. CDR3 in DNA: TGTGCCAGCAGTGAACCCGCGGCGGGGCACTTC. It translates to CASSEPAAGHF. This rearrangement joins TRBV6-1 to TRBJ2-7, with D perhaps TRBD2 (6 bases). From germline, CDR1 is MNHNS and CDR2 SASEGT. The CDR3 totals 11 residues.

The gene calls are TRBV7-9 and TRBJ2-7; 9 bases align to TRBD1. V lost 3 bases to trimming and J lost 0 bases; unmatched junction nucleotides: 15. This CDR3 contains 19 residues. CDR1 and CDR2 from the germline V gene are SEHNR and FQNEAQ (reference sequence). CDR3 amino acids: CASSFYRTGARGDSYEQYF. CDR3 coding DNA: TGTGCCAGCAGCTTTTACCGGACAGGGGCTCGGGGGGACTCCTACGAGCAGTACTTC.

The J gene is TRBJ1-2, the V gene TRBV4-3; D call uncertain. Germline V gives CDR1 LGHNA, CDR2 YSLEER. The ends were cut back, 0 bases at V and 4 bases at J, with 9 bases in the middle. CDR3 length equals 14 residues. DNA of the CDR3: TGCGCCAGCAGCCAAGATTTGGAGGGCTATGGCTACACCTTC. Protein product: CASSQDLEGYGYTF.

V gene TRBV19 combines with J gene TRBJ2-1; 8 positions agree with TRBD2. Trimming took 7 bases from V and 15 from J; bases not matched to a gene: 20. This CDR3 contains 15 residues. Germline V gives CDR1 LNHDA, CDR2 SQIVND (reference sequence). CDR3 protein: CASTRGSGRERGTFF. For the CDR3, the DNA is TGTGCCAGTACTCGTGGGAGCGGGAGAGAGAGGGGGACGTTCTTC.

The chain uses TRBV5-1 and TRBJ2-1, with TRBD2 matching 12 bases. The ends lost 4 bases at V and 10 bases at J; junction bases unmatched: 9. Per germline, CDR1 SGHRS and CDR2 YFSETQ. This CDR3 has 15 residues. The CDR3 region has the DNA TGCGCCAGCAGCGAACTAGCGGGAGGATCCGGAGAGCAGTTCTTC. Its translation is CASSELAGGSGEQFF. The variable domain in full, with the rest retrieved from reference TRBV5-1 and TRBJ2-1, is KAGVTQTPRYLIKTRGQQVTLSCSPISGHRSVSWYQQTPGQGLQFLFEYFSETQRNKGNFPGRFSGRQFSNSRSEMNVSTLELGDSALYLCASSELAGGSGEQFFGPGTRLTVL.

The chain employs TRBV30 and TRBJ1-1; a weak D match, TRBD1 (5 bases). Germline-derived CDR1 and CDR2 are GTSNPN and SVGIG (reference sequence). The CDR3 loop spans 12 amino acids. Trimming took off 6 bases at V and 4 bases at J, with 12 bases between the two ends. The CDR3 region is CACMHRRTEAFF. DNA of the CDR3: TGTGCCTGCATGCACAGGCGCACTGAAGCTTTCTTT. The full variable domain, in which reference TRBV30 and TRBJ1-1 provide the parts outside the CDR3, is SQTIHQWPATLVQPVGSPLSLECTVEGTSNPNLYWYRQAAGRGLQLLFYSVGIGQISSEVPQNLSASRPQDRQFILSSKKLLLSDSGFYLCACMHRRTEAFFGQGTRLTVV.

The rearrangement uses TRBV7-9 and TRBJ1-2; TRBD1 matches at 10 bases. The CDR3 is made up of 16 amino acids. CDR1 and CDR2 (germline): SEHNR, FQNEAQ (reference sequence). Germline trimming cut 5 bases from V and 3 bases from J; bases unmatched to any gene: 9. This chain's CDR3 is CASSPSGTGVDYGYTF. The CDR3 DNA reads TGTGCCAGCAGCCCCTCCGGGACAGGGGTTGACTATGGCTACACCTTC.

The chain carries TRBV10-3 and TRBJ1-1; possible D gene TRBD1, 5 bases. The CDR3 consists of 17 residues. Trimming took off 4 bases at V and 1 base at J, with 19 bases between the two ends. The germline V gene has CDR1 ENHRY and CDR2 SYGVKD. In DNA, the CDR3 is TGTGCCATCAGTGTAGGTTTTGGAACGCAGGGGAACACTGAAGCTTTCTTT. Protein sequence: CAISVGFGTQGNTEAFF.

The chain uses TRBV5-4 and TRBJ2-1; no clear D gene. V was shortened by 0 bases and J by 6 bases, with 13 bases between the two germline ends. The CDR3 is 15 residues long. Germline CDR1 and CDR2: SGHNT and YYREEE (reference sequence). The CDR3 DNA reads TGTGCCAGCAGCTTGGGCGTGGCGGCAAGCAATGAGCAGTTCTTC. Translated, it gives CASSLGVAASNEQFF.

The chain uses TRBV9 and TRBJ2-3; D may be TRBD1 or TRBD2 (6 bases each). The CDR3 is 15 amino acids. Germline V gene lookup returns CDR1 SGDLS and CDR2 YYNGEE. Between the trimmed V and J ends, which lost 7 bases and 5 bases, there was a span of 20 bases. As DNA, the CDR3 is TGTGCCAGCGGCTTAGGGGGGCGGTGGGTAGATACGCAGTATTTT. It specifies CASGLGGRWVDTQYF.

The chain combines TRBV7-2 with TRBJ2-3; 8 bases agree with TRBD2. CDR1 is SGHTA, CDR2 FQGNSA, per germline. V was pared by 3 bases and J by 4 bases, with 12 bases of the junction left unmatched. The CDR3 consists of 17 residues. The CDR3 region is CASSFGPSGGRADTQYF. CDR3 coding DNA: TGTGCCAGCAGCTTTGGTCCCAGCGGGGGTCGGGCAGATACGCAGTATTTT.

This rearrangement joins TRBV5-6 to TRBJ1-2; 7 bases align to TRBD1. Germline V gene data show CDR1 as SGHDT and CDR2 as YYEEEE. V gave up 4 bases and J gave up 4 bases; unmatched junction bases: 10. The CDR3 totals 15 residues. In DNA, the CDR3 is TGTGCCAGCAGCCGCCGGGACAGACTCTTCTATGGCTACACCTTC. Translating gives CASSRRDRLFYGYTF.

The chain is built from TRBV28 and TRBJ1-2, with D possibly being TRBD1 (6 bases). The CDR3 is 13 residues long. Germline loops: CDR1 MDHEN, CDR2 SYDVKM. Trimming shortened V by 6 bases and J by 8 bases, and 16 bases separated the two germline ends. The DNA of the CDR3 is TGTGCCAGCAGCCTCGACAGGTACGGGGGCTACACCTTC. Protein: CASSLDRYGGYTF.

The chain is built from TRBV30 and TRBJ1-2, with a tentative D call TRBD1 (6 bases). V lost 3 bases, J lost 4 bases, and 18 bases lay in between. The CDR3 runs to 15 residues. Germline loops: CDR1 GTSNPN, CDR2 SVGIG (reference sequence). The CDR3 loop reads CAWSPRGGASYGYTF. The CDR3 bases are TGTGCCTGGAGCCCCCGCGGGGGGGCCTCCTATGGCTACACCTTC.

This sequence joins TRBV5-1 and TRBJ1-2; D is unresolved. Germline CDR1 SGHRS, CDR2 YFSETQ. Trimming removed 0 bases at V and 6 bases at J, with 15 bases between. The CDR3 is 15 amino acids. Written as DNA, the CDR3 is TGCGCCAGCAGCTTGGATGAGGCCTCCACCCATGGCTACACCTTC. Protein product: CASSLDEASTHGYTF.

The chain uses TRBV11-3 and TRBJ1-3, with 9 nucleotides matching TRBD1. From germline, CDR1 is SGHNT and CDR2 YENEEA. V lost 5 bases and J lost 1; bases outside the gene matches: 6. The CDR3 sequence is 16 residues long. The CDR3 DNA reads TGTGCCAGCAGCAACTACAGGGGGCTTTCTGGAAACACCATATATTTT. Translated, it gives CASSNYRGLSGNTIYF.

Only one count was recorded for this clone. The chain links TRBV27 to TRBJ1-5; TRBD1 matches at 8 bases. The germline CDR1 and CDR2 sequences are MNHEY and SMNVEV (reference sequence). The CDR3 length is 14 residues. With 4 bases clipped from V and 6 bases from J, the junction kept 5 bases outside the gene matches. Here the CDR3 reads CASSSNRGGQPQHF. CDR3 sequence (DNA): TGTGCCAGCAGTTCCAACAGGGGGGGTCAGCCCCAGCATTTT.

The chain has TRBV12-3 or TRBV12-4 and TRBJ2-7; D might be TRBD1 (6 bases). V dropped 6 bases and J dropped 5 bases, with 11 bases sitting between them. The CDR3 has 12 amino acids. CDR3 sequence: CASRDTGHEQYF. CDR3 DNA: TGTGCCAGCAGGGACACAGGGCACGAGCAGTACTTC.

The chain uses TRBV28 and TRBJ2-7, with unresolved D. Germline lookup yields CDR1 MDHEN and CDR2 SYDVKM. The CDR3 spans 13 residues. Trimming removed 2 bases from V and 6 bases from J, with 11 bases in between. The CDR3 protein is CASSLGSGREQYF. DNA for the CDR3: TGTGCCAGCAGTTTAGGGTCTGGGCGCGAGCAGTACTTC.

Here the CDR3 reads CASSFGQAATNEKLFF. CDR3 DNA sequence: TGTGCCAGCAGCTTTGGACAGGCGGCAACTAATGAAAAACTGTTTTTT. The chain employs TRBV7-2 and TRBJ1-4; 7 bases line up with TRBD1. Germline CDR1 is SGHTA and CDR2 is FQGNSA. This CDR3 has 16 residues. Trimming removed 3 bases from V and 0 bases from J; junction bases left unmatched: 4.